This T cell receptor (beta chain) emerged from a study of blood T cell repertoires in COVID-19. About the study: PBMCs, B-cell-depleted T cells, or T cells were the source of the cDNA or gDNA that made up the material.

As handled by the study authors: By means of reference gene primer amplification, nucleated cell counts were estimated. The repertoire was sequenced with immunoSEQ multiplex PCR; TCRdb's copy has only in-frame clones and lacks some. V, J and clone size reflect that table, while D and trimming were determined from the DNA. The table lists about 300,000 clones, approximately 90% of them singletons. The germline gives CDR1 GTSNPN, CDR2 SVGIG (reference sequence). V dropped 1 base and J dropped 0 bases, with 16 bases sitting between them. There are 17 residues in the CDR3. Those enrolled in Seattle joined during active infection and were followed longitudinally afterward.

This sequence originates from a woman aged 45-59 years with COVID-19, enrolled during active disease. The chain recombines TRBV30 with TRBJ2-1; D perhaps matches TRBD2 (6 bases). The sample taken for sequencing was peripheral blood. The CDR3 DNA reads as TGTGCCTGGAGTGGGGCGGGGCAACTTTACTCCTACAATGAGCAGTTCTTC. It is translated as CAWSGAGQLYSYNEQFF.